Listed below are T cell receptor beta chains from one sample, sequenced in a study of T cell changes during pregnancy in multiple sclerosis. Generated by immunoSEQ multiplex PCR, the TCRdb table keeps only in-frame clones and is missing some. The data contain 65,000 to 70,000 clones, more than 85% of them singletons. Sequences were derived from peripheral blood, sampled in the first trimester of pregnancy. The receptors were sampled from a female donor with multiple sclerosis, enrolled in a pregnancy study. Both conserved end residues are trimmed from each CDR3. Each record gives: J gene, V gene, CDR3 protein.

>TRBJ2-7|TRBV27
ASSFDGAYEQY
>TRBJ2-3|TRBV25-1
ASSEYVGGARDTQY
>TRBJ2-1|TRBV28
ASSSPAGDFNEQF
>TRBJ1-6|TRBV5-1
ASSSGTGGSPLH
>TRBJ2-1|TRBV27
ASSLRQQTGGAYNEQF
>TRBJ2-2|TRBV18
ASSGQGASTGELF
>TRBJ1-5|TRBV30
AWRGQEYQPQH
>TRBJ2-2|TRBV5-1
ASRRHMNTGELF
>TRBJ2-2|TRBV5-4
ASSLGLQGNTGELF
>TRBJ2-3|TRBV5-1
ASSTSTDTQY
>TRBJ2-6|TRBV5-1
ASSSSGVGANVLT
>TRBJ2-2|TRBV6-6
ASSFLAGVTGELF
>TRBJ1-1|TRBV14
ASSLRQGIGSTEAF
>TRBJ1-5|TRBV2
ASSEARRAGGAQH
>TRBJ2-5|TRBV29-1
SGQSTGEETQY
>TRBJ2-1|TRBV28
ASRDRAAYNEQF
>TRBJ2-7|TRBV30
AWTGTGRPYEQY
>TRBJ1-2|TRBV5-4
ASSLTGVGGYGYT
>TRBJ1-5|TRBV6-1
ASSAPGQVDQPQH
>TRBJ2-3|TRBV5-8
ASSFLGVVNTDTQY
>TRBJ2-1|TRBV5-6
ASSLGTGWSSYNEQF
>TRBJ2-3|TRBV9
ASSLSTDTQY
>TRBJ2-7|TRBV18
ASSPRDRGSYEQY
>TRBJ2-1|TRBV7-3
ASSLIGEMGNEQF
>TRBJ1-1|TRBV7-9
ASSLEPGRMNTEAF